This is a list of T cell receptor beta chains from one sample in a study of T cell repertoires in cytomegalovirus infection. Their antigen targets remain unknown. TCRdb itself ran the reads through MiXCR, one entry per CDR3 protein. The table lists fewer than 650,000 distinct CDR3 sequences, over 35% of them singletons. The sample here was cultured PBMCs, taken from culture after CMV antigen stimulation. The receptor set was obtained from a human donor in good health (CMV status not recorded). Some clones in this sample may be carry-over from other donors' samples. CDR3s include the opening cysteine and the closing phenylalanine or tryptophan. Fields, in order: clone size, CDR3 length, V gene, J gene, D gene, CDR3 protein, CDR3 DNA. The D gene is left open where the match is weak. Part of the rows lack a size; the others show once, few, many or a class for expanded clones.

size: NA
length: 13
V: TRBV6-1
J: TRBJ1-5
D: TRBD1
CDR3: CASRQQGDQPQHF
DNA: TGTGCCAGCAGGCAACAGGGGGATCAGCCCCAGCATTTT

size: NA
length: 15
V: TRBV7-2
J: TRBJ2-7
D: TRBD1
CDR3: CASSLAGQDDYEQYF
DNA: TGTGCCAGCAGCTTAGCGGGACAGGACGACTACGAGCAGTACTTC

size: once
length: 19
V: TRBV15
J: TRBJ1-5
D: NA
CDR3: CATSRGYLGSPGSNQPQHF
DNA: TGTGCCACCAGCAGAGGCTACTTGGGCAGCCCTGGAAGCAATCAGCCCCAGCATTTT

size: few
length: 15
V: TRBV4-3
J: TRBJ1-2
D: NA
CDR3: CASSQDPGTAWGYTF
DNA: TGCGCCAGCAGCCAAGATCCCGGGACGGCTTGGGGCTACACCTTC

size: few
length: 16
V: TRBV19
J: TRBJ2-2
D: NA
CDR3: CASRELGPPSGGELFF
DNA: TGTGCCAGCAGAGAACTGGGACCCCCGAGCGGCGGGGAGCTGTTTTTT

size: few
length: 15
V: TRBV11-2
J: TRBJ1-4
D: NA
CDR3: CASSFTGEGFEKLFF
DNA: TGTGCCAGCAGCTTTACGGGCGAGGGGTTCGAAAAACTGTTTTTT

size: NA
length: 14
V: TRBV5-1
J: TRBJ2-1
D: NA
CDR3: CASSGGLTGNEQFF
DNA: TGCGCCAGCAGCGGGGGGCTGACGGGCAATGAGCAGTTCTTC

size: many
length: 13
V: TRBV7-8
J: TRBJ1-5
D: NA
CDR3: CASSSRRWAPQHF
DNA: TGTGCCAGCAGCTCCCGTCGATGGGCGCCCCAGCATTTT

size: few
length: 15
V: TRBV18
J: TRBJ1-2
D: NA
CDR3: CASSPGGGGYYGYTF
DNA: TGTGCCAGCTCACCTGGAGGGGGAGGATACTATGGCTACACCTTC

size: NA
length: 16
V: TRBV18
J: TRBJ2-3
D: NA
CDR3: CASSPMGASGTDTQYF
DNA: TGTGCCAGCTCACCAATGGGGGCTAGCGGCACAGATACGCAGTATTTT

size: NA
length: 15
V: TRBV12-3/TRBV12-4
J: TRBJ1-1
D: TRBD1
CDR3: CASRRAGTGNTEAFF
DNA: TGTGCCAGCAGACGTGCCGGGACAGGGAACACTGAAGCTTTCTTT

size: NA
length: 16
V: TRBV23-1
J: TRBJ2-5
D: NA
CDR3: CASSQSAGMFRETQYF
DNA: TGCGCCAGCAGTCAATCAGCAGGAATGTTCCGGGAGACCCAGTACTTC

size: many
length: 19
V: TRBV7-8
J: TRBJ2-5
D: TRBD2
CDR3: CASSLVMTSGRGYEETQYF
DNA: TGTGCCAGCAGCTTAGTTATGACTAGCGGGAGGGGGTATGAGGAGACCCAGTACTTC

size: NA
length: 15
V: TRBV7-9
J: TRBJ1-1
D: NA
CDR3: CASSLPVAGRTEAFF
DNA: TGTGCCAGCAGCTTACCGGTAGCAGGGAGGACTGAAGCTTTCTTT

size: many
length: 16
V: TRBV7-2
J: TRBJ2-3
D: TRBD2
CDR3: CASSPHSGVGADTQYF
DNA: TGTGCCAGCAGCCCCCATAGCGGGGTGGGGGCAGATACGCAGTATTTT

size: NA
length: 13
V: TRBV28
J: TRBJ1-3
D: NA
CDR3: CASSPIAGNTIYF
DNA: TGTGCCAGCAGTCCCATCGCTGGAAACACCATATATTTT

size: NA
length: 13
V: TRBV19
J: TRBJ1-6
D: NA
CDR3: CASSIRDASPLHF
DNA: TGTGCCAGTAGTATCAGGGATGCCTCACCCCTCCACTTT

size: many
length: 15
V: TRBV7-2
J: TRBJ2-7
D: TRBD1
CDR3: CASSLDRGSSYEQYF
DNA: TGTGCCAGCAGCTTAGACAGGGGGTCCTCCTACGAGCAGTACTTC

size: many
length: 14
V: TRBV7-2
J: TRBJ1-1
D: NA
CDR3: CASSFNTLNTEAFF
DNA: TGTGCCAGCAGCTTTAACACCCTGAACACTGAAGCTTTCTTT

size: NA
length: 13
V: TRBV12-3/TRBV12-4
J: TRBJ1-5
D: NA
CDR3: CASSLQRGQPQHF
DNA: TGTGCCAGCAGTTTACAAAGGGGTCAGCCCCAGCATTTT

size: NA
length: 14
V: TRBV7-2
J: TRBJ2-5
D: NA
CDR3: CASNPGGMRETQYF
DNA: TGTGCCAGCAATCCTGGGGGGATGCGAGAGACCCAGTACTTC

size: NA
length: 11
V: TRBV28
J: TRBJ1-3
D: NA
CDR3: CGTFFGNTIYF
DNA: TGTGGAACTTTCTTTGGAAACACCATATATTTT

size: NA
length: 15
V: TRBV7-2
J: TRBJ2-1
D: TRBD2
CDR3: CASSLGGRGENEQFF
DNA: TGTGCCAGCAGCTTAGGCGGGAGGGGGGAAAATGAGCAGTTCTTC

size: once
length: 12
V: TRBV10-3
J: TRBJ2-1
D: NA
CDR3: CAISESGDEQFF
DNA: TGTGCCATCAGTGAGTCAGGGGATGAGCAGTTCTTC

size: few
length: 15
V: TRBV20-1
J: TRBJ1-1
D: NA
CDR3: CSARVRRLMNTEAFF
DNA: TGCAGTGCTAGAGTGCGGCGGCTCATGAACACTGAAGCTTTCTTT

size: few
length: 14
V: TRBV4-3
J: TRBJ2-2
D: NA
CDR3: CASSQEGESGELFF
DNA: TGCGCCAGCAGCCAAGAGGGAGAATCGGGGGAGCTGTTTTTT

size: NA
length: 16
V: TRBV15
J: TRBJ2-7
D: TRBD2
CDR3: CATSTARGNRAYEQYF
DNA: TGTGCCACCAGCACGGCGCGGGGGAACCGGGCTTACGAGCAGTACTTC

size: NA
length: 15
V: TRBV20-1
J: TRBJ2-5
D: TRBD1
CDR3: CSARTGTGGQETQYF
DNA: TGCAGTGCTAGAACCGGGACAGGGGGTCAAGAGACCCAGTACTTC

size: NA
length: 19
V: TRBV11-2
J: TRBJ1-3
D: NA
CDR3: CASSLGSAAWGNSGNTIYF
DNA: TGTGCCAGCAGCTTAGGGTCGGCGGCATGGGGAAACTCTGGAAACACCATATATTTT

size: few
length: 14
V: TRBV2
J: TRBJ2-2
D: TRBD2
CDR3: CATGTRFFAGELFF
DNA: TGTGCCACCGGGACTAGGTTTTTCGCCGGGGAGCTGTTTTTT

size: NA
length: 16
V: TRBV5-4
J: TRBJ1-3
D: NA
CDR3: CASSLGQPRSGNTIYF
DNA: TGTGCCAGCAGCTTGGGACAACCCCGCTCTGGAAACACCATATATTTT

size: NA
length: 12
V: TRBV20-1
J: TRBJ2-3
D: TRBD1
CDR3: CSAYDRGDTQYF
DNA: TGCAGTGCTTATGACAGGGGGGATACGCAGTATTTT

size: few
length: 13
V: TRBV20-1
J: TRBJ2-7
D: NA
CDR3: CSARRAANYEQYF
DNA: TGCAGTGCTAGACGAGCGGCTAACTACGAGCAGTACTTC

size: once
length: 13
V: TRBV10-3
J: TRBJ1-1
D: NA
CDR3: CAIRTRDTDEAFF
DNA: TGTGCCATCAGGACTCGGGACACCGATGAAGCTTTCTTT

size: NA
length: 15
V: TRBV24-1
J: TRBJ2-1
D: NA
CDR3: CATSDFGGSGNEQFF
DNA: TGTGCCACCAGTGATTTTGGGGGCAGCGGCAATGAGCAGTTCTTC

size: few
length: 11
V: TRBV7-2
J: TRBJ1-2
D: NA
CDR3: CASGTAYGYTF
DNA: TGTGCCAGCGGAACAGCTTATGGCTACACCTTC

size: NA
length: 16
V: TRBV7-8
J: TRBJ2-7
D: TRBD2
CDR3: CASSLAIRGGGDEQYF
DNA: TGTGCCAGCAGCTTAGCTATACGCGGGGGAGGGGACGAGCAGTACTTC